This T cell receptor beta chain was observed in a study of cytomegalovirus exposure and HLA in healthy donors. Looking at the study overall: The roughly 120 validation repertoires used the same platform as the approximately 700 first-cohort repertoires, a later analysis reported.

Only in-frame clones appear in the TCRdb table, and some are missing; sequencing was by immunoSEQ multiplex PCR. The table records about 260,000 clones, roughly 91% of them present only once. With regard to this clone: As yet, its antigen is unknown.

The donors formed part of the approximately 110-subject validation cohort, distinct from the approximately 670-subject first cohort. Whole-study results and caveats: According to reports, the classifier identified cytomegalovirus status with high specificity and sensitivity. Cytomegalovirus-associated status was assigned to fewer than 200 TCR beta chains.

CDR1 and CDR2 from the germline V gene are MDHEN and SYDVKM. The CDR3 is 14 residues long. V dropped 3 bases and J dropped 3 bases, with 12 bases sitting between them. The V and J genes are TRBV28 and TRBJ2-7; D perhaps matches TRBD1 (6 bases). The sequencing input was PBMCs. The receptor was isolated from a woman under 40 in good health and CMV-seronegative. This CDR3 reads CASSLGQHFYEQYF. The CDR3 DNA is TGTGCCAGCAGTTTGGGACAACACTTCTACGAGCAGTACTTC.